The T cell receptor (beta chain) described here comes from a study of cytomegalovirus exposure and HLA in healthy donors. The CDR3 extends over 15 amino acids. V lost 0 bases and J 3 bases, leaving 12 bases between the germline ends. Germline V CDR1 and CDR2: WSHSY, SAAADI. Researchers ran the PCR with 60 Vbeta and 13 Jbeta primers. Repertoires were generated with immunoSEQ multiplex PCR, while TCRdb's copy carries only in-frame clones and drops some. The table shows 75,000 to 90,000 clones, with around 79% occurring only once. This sequence was found in a male donor in good health and CMV-seropositive. J is TRBJ2-7 and V is TRBV10-2, with D perhaps matching TRBD2 (5 bases). Sequenced material: PBMCs. The CDR3 here is CASSESSGINYEQYF. CDR3 DNA sequence: TGCGCCAGCAGTGAGTCGAGCGGAATAAACTACGAGCAGTACTTC.